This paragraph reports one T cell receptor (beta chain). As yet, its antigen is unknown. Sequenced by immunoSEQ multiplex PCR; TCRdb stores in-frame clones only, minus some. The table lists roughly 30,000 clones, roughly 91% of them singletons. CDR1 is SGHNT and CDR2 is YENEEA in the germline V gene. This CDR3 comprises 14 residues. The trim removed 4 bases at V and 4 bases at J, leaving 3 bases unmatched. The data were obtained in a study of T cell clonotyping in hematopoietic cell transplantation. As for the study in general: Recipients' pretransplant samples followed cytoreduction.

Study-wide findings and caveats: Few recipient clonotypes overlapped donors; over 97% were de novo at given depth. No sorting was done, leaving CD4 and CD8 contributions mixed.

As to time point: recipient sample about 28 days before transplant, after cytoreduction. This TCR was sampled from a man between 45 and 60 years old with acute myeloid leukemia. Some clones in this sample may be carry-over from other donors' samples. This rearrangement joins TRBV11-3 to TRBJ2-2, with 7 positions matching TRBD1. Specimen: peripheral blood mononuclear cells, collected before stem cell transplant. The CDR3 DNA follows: TGTGCCAGCAGCTCGACAGGGACCACCGGGGAGCTGTTTTTT. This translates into CASSSTGTTGELFF.